This TCR beta chain was recorded in a study of CD8+ T cells in alopecia areata. For the study at large: Among treated patients, oral tofacitinib was administered at 5 to 10 mg twice daily. Study-wide points: Many expanded lesional clones stayed in scalp and blood while on tofacitinib. Just one nonresponder means the tie between baseline CD8+ expansion and response stays uncertain.

As to treatment: oral pan-JAK inhibitor, 5-10 mg twice daily. Lesional scalp tissue (obtained by punch biopsy) and peripheral blood were collected from alopecia areata patients. Germline V lookup: CDR1 SQVTM, CDR2 ANQGSEA. This CDR3 region has 13 residues. Trimming took off 4 bases at V and 1 base at J, with 7 bases between the two ends. This clone was seen more than once but under ten times. Antigen specificity is unknown. Isolated RNA was reverse transcribed into cDNA used as the sequencing template. The data were produced by immunoSEQ multiplex PCR, yet TCRdb's version contains in-frame clones alone and is incomplete. In the table there are roughly 200,000 clones, over 40% of which are singletons.

The sample was CD4+ T cells sorted from blood, taken between weeks 36 and 40, from a patient treated with tofacitinib. This TCR was recovered from a human donor with alopecia areata. V is TRBV29-1 and J is TRBJ2-2; no clear D gene. CDR3 sequence (DNA): TGCAGCGTTGGACCAGGGAACACCGGGGAGCTGTTTTTT. Translating gives CSVGPGNTGELFF.